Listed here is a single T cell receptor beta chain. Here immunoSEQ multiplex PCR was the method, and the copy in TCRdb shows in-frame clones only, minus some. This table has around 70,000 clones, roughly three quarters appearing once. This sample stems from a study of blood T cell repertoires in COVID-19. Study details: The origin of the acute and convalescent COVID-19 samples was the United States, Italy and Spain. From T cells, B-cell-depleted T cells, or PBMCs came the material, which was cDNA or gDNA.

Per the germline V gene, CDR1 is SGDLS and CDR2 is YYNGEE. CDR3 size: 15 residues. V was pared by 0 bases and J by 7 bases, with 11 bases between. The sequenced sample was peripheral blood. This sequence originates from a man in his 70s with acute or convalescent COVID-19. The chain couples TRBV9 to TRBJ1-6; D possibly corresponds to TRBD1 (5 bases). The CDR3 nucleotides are TGTGCCAGCAGCGTAGATCCAGGGAAAAATTCACCCCTCCACTTT. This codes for CASSVDPGKNSPLHF.